This T cell receptor (beta chain) was identified in a study of OX40 agonist ivuxolimab in advanced cancers. Study in general: Those enrolled were approximately 78% male, with a mean age of about 66 years and ages from 23 to 79. Study observations and caveats: There were, on average, more expanded clones in CD8+ T cells than in CD4+. Among the least clonally expanded were partial responders at 0.1-3.0 mg/kg.

Produced via immunoSEQ multiplex PCR; TCRdb's table is partial and in-frame only. The table has 65,000 to 95,000 clones, around 88% seen once. No patient had autoimmune disease or received systemic immunosuppression. The table lists this clone with a count of one. As yet, its antigen is unknown. The V gene end was trimmed by 3 bases and the J gene end by 4 bases; junction bases not matched to a gene: 2. Looked up from germline, CDR1 is SGHNT and CDR2 is YENEEA. This CDR3 contains 13 residues. The sequence came from an adult with an advanced solid tumor such as melanoma, head and neck, liver or kidney cancer. The source material was CD4+ or CD8+ T cells sorted from blood, sampled in a trial of the OX40 agonist ivuxolimab. This rearrangement joins TRBV11-3 to TRBJ2-7, with 8 bases identical to TRBD1. This CDR3 is CASSLGQEYEQYF. The CDR3 bases are TGTGCCAGCAGCTTGGGACAGGAATACGAGCAGTACTTC.